This TCR beta chain was obtained from a study of T cells in Graves' hyperthyroidism and ophthalmopathy. Researchers amplified the TCR beta CDR3 regions from RNA transcripts. Primed by the HTBI set, a first-round RT-PCR was run on the TCR CDR3. In TCRdb, the multiplex PCR reads were re-called with MiXCR into one record per CDR3 protein. The sample contains a few hundred thousand distinct CDR3 sequences, roughly 15% of which appear only once. Per germline, CDR1 SQVTM and CDR2 ANQGSEA. The CDR3 loop spans 14 amino acids. The V end lost 5 bases, the J end lost 8 bases, and 16 bases lay between the germline ends.

The rearrangement links TRBV29-1 to TRBJ1-6, with a tentative D call TRBD1 (6 bases). This TCR was recovered from a woman under 40 with Graves' ophthalmopathy. The sequenced sample was blood. The CDR3 sequence: CSVLLGRGDSPLHF. CDR3 in DNA: TGCAGCGTTCTTTTGGGGAGGGGGGATTCACCCCTCCACTTT.